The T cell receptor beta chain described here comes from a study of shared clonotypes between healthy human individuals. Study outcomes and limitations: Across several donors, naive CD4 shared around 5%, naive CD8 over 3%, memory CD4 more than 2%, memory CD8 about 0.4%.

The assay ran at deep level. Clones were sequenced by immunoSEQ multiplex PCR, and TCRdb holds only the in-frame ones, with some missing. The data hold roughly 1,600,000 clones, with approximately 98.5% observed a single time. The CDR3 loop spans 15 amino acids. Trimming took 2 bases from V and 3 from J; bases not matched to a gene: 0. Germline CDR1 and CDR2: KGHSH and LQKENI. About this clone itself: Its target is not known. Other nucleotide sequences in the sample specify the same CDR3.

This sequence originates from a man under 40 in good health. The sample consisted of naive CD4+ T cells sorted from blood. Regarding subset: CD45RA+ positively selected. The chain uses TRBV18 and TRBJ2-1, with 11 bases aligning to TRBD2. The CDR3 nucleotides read TGTGCCAGCTCACCAGGACTAGCGGGCTACAATGAGCAGTTCTTC. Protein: CASSPGLAGYNEQFF.